The 7 T cell receptor beta chains presented below share a single source sample, sequenced in a study of cytomegalovirus exposure and HLA in healthy donors. The study ran its PCR with 60 Vbeta and 13 Jbeta primers. TCRdb's table, derived via immunoSEQ multiplex PCR, lists solely in-frame clones and lacks some. Counted here are approximately 180,000 clones, roughly 70% occurring once; the ten biggest clones make up about 2.7%. Material: PBMCs. The receptors were sampled from a male donor in good health and CMV-seronegative.

The V call is TRBV4-3, the J call TRBJ2-1; 9 bases fit TRBD2. With 1 base clipped from V and 0 bases from J, the junction kept 1 base outside the gene matches. The CDR3 consists of 16 residues. Germline V lookup: CDR1 LGHNA, CDR2 YSLEER. CDR3 region: CASSQVAGVSYNEQFF. The CDR3, as DNA: TGCGCCAGCAGCCAAGTAGCGGGAGTCTCCTACAATGAGCAGTTCTTC.

This clone has just one count. The chain links TRBV7-9 to TRBJ2-2, with D possibly TRBD1 on 6 matching bases. This CDR3 spans 15 amino acids. The germline V and J ends were trimmed by 10 bases and 2 bases, with 17 bases remaining between them. The germline gives CDR1 SEHNR, CDR2 FQNEAQ (reference sequence). CDR3 sequence: CATSGALGNTGELFF. As DNA, the CDR3 is TGTGCCACCTCAGGGGCGCTCGGAAACACCGGGGAGCTGTTTTTT.

The CDR3 reads CASSPRQGQGETQYF. CDR3 coding DNA: TGTGCCAGCAGCCCCCGACAGGGGCAGGGAGAGACCCAGTACTTC. V usage is TRBV7-7 and J usage is TRBJ2-5, with TRBD1 identical over 8 bases. Germline lookup yields CDR1 SSHAT and CDR2 FNYEAQ (reference sequence). Trimming removed 5 bases from V and 4 bases from J; junction bases left unmatched: 9. This CDR3 is built from 15 residues.

The chain is built from TRBV2 and TRBJ2-3; D possibly corresponds to TRBD1 (5 bases). Trimming removed 2 bases from V and 0 bases from J, with 6 bases in between. The CDR3 is 14 residues long. The germline gives CDR1 SNHLY, CDR2 FYNNEI. CDR3 sequence (DNA): TGTGCCAGCAGTGAACAGGGTAGCACAGATACGCAGTATTTT. Residues: CASSEQGSTDTQYF.

This clone has a handful of counts. J is TRBJ1-1 and V is TRBV11-3; D gene unclear. Trimming left V 1 base short and J 11 bases short, with 14 bases between. The CDR3 is made up of 13 amino acids. Looked up from germline, CDR1 is SGHNT and CDR2 is YENEEA. The CDR3 spells CASSLGIRGRAFF. The DNA for the CDR3 is TGTGCCAGCAGCTTAGGGATCCGGGGTCGTGCTTTCTTT.

The chain couples TRBV10-2 to TRBJ2-2, with 11 bases fitting TRBD2. The length of the CDR3 is 14 residues. With V trimmed by 6 bases and J by 6 bases, 3 bases remained unmatched. The germline V gene has CDR1 WSHSY and CDR2 SAAADI. The DNA for the CDR3 is TGCGCCAGCAGACTAGCGGGAGAGGCCGGGGAGCTGTTTTTT. It translates to CASRLAGEAGELFF.

This chain joins TRBV25-1 and TRBJ2-1; D remains ambiguous. The CDR3 runs to 14 residues. Trimming left V 2 bases short and J 3 bases short, with 8 bases between. Germline V lookup: CDR1 MGHDK, CDR2 SYGVNS. In DNA, the CDR3 is TGTGCCAGCAGTGAAGTCTCTCTCTACAATGAGCAGTTCTTC. Its translation is CASSEVSLYNEQFF.